The 10 T cell receptor beta chains below come from one sample, sequenced in a study of cytomegalovirus exposure and HLA in healthy donors. Profiling relied on immunoSEQ multiplex PCR, and the TCRdb table lists in-frame clones only, not all of them. The sample records fewer than 150,000 clones, around 86% being singletons. Sample: PBMCs. Every receptor here comes from a man between 18 and 35 years old in good health and CMV-seropositive.

The CDR3 protein is CASSQSVAGAGEQYF. CDR3 DNA sequence: TGCGCCAGCAGCCAATCCGTAGCGGGAGCAGGGGAGCAGTACTTC. The chain links TRBV4-1 to TRBJ2-7; 9 bases are a match to TRBD2. This CDR3 region has 15 residues. V lost 2 bases, J lost 7 bases, and 9 bases stayed unmatched. Per the germline V gene, CDR1 is MGHRA and CDR2 is YSYEKL.

The J gene is TRBJ2-5, the V gene TRBV18; possible D gene TRBD2, 6 bases. This CDR3 comprises 14 residues. The V gene lost 3 bases and the J gene lost 1 base, with 9 bases spanning the gap. The germline V gene encodes CDR1 KGHSH and CDR2 LQKENI. The CDR3 spells CASSPWGLQETQYF. In DNA form, the CDR3 reads TGTGCCAGCTCACCTTGGGGACTCCAAGAGACCCAGTACTTC.

The rearrangement links TRBV4-2 to TRBJ2-1, with 8 bases fitting TRBD2. The CDR3 spans 16 residues. The germline CDR1 and CDR2 sequences are LGHNA and YNFKEQ. The junction had 4 bases not matched to a gene; V was cut back by 3 bases and J by 0 bases. The CDR3 sequence is CASSHRSGSSYNEQFF. CDR3 DNA sequence: TGTGCCAGCAGCCACAGAAGCGGGAGCTCCTACAATGAGCAGTTCTTC.

The gene calls are TRBV7-8 and TRBJ1-1, with 8 bases fitting TRBD1. The germline V gene encodes CDR1 SGHVS and CDR2 FQNEAQ. The CDR3 is 16 residues long. J was trimmed by 1 base and V by 0 bases; bases with no gene match: 4. This CDR3 reads CASSLATGQGNTEAFF. DNA for the CDR3: TGTGCCAGCAGCTTAGCGACTGGACAGGGGAACACTGAAGCTTTCTTT.

The J gene is TRBJ2-6, the V gene TRBV11-3; D is possibly TRBD1 (6 bases). Germline-derived CDR1 and CDR2 are SGHNT and YENEEA. V lost 1 base and J lost 19, with 11 bases in between. This CDR3 comprises 11 residues. The CDR3: CASSLGTEETF. The CDR3 coding sequence is TGTGCCAGCAGCTTAGGGACAGAGGAAACTTTC.

The chain joins TRBV28 to TRBJ1-3, with D hard to call. The germline CDR1 and CDR2 sequences are MDHEN and SYDVKM. This CDR3 is built from 11 residues. The V end lost 8 bases, the J end lost 8 bases, and 10 bases lay between the germline ends. The CDR3 coding sequence is TGTGCCAGCGACCTAGGTGACACCATATATTTT. Protein: CASDLGDTIYF.

The gene calls are TRBV27 and TRBJ2-1; 8 bases agree with TRBD2. J was trimmed by 7 bases and V by 0 bases; bases with no gene match: 5. The germline CDR1 and CDR2 sequences are MNHEY and SMNVEV (reference sequence). The CDR3 totals 15 residues. CDR3 DNA sequence: TGTGCCAGCAGTTTATCAAGAGCGGGAGTAAATGAGCAGTTCTTC. Residues: CASSLSRAGVNEQFF.

This chain connects TRBV4-2 to TRBJ2-5, with 7 nucleotides matching TRBD1. The CDR3 spans 15 residues. Losses at the gene ends were 3 bases for V and 3 bases for J; bases not matched to a gene: 7. CDR1 LGHNA and CDR2 YNFKEQ come from the germline V gene. The CDR3 nucleotides are TGTGCCAGCAGCCAGGGGACAGTCAAGGAAGAGACCCAGTACTTC. This encodes CASSQGTVKEETQYF.

The genes are TRBV27 and TRBJ2-7, with 8 bases aligning to TRBD1. CDR1 MNHEY and CDR2 SMNVEV come from the germline V gene (reference sequence). The CDR3 has 14 residues. Trimming at V came to 2 bases and at J to 6 bases, leaving 6 bases not matched to a gene. CDR3 loop: CASSLGQGAVEQYF. Here the CDR3 DNA reads TGTGCCAGCAGTTTAGGGCAGGGGGCTGTCGAGCAGTACTTC.

The V gene is TRBV5-1, the J gene TRBJ1-5; D is undetermined. Germline CDR1 and CDR2: SGHRS and YFSETQ. With 0 bases removed from V and 0 bases from J, the gap between germline ends came to 10 bases. The CDR3 is made up of 16 amino acids. The CDR3 sequence: CASSLGHGASNQPQHF. The CDR3 DNA follows: TGCGCCAGCAGCTTGGGTCACGGAGCTAGCAATCAGCCCCAGCATTTT.